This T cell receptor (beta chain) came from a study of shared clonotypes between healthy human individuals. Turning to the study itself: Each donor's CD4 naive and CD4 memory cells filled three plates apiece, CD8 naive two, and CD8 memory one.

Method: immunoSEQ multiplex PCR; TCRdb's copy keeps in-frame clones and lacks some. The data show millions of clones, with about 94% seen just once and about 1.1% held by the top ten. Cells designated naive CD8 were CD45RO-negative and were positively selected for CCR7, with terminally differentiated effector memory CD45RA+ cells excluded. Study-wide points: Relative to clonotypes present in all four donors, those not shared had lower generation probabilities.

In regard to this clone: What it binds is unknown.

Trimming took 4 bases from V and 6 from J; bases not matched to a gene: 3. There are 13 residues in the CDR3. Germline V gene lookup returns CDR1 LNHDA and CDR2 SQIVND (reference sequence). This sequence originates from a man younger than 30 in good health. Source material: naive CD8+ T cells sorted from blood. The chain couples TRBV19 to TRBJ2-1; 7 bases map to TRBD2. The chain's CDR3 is CASSSGGVNEQFF. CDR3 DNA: TGTGCCAGTAGTAGCGGGGGTGTCAATGAGCAGTTCTTC.